This is a list of T cell receptor beta chains from one sample in a study of T cells in Graves' hyperthyroidism and ophthalmopathy. Via MiXCR, TCRdb re-called the multiplex PCR reads, giving one row per CDR3 protein. This sample yields 40,000 to 60,000 distinct CDR3 sequences, of which 45% to 65% are seen a single time; under 35% belongs to the top ten. The sequenced sample was peripheral blood or thyroid tissue (not recorded which). The receptors derive from a young man with Graves' hyperthyroidism. Both conserved end residues are part of each CDR3. Fields, in order: clone size, J gene, CDR3 length, D gene, V gene, CDR3 protein, CDR3 DNA. The D gene is left open where the match is weak. Clone size is not always given. Where it is, it says once, few, many or a class for expanded clones.

clone_size: NA
j_call: TRBJ2-5
cdr3_length: 14
d_call: TRBD2
v_call: TRBV29-1
cdr3_aa: CSVGLAGREETQYF
cdr3_nt: TGCAGCGTCGGACTAGCGGGGCGAGAAGAGACCCAGTACTTC

clone_size: NA
j_call: TRBJ2-7
cdr3_length: 12
d_call: TRBD1
v_call: TRBV2
cdr3_aa: CASVDRVYEQYF
cdr3_nt: TGTGCCAGCGTGGACAGGGTTTACGAGCAGTACTTC

clone_size: NA
j_call: TRBJ1-5
cdr3_length: 15
d_call: NA
v_call: TRBV7-6
cdr3_aa: CASSPGTSPNQPQHF
cdr3_nt: TGTGCCAGCAGCCCGGGGACATCCCCCAATCAGCCCCAGCATTTT

clone_size: many
j_call: TRBJ2-2
cdr3_length: 18
d_call: TRBD2
v_call: TRBV20-1
cdr3_aa: CSASLWETSGIFTGELFF
cdr3_nt: TGCAGTGCTAGCCTGTGGGAGACTAGCGGGATATTTACCGGGGAGCTGTTTTTT

clone_size: NA
j_call: TRBJ2-5
cdr3_length: 16
d_call: TRBD2
v_call: TRBV7-6
cdr3_aa: CASSLYAGLPQETQYF
cdr3_nt: TGTGCCAGCAGCCTGTACGCGGGACTACCACAAGAGACCCAGTACTTC

clone_size: NA
j_call: TRBJ2-2
cdr3_length: 17
d_call: TRBD2
v_call: TRBV7-9
cdr3_aa: CASSSGLAEPFTGELFF
cdr3_nt: TGTGCCAGCAGCTCGGGACTAGCGGAGCCGTTCACCGGGGAGCTGTTTTTT

clone_size: NA
j_call: TRBJ1-6
cdr3_length: 11
d_call: NA
v_call: TRBV15
cdr3_aa: CATSNNSPLHF
cdr3_nt: TGTGCCACCAGCAATAATTCACCCCTCCACTTT

clone_size: NA
j_call: TRBJ2-2
cdr3_length: 15
d_call: TRBD1
v_call: TRBV7-2
cdr3_aa: CASSGQGAKAGELFF
cdr3_nt: TGTGCCAGCAGCGGACAGGGGGCGAAGGCCGGGGAGCTGTTTTTT

clone_size: many
j_call: TRBJ2-7
cdr3_length: 15
d_call: NA
v_call: TRBV12-3/TRBV12-4
cdr3_aa: CASSPNPPLAHEQYF
cdr3_nt: TGTGCCAGCAGTCCCAACCCCCCTCTAGCGCACGAGCAGTACTTC

clone_size: NA
j_call: TRBJ1-2
cdr3_length: 11
d_call: NA
v_call: TRBV29-1
cdr3_aa: CSAAQGSGYTF
cdr3_nt: TGCAGCGCCGCCCAGGGCAGTGGCTACACCTTC

clone_size: many
j_call: TRBJ1-5
cdr3_length: 14
d_call: TRBD1
v_call: TRBV7-2
cdr3_aa: CASSFGTDNQPQHF
cdr3_nt: TGTGCCAGCAGCTTCGGGACAGACAATCAGCCCCAGCATTTT

clone_size: NA
j_call: TRBJ2-7
cdr3_length: 13
d_call: TRBD2
v_call: TRBV20-1
cdr3_aa: CSAGTSGGYEQYF
cdr3_nt: TGCAGCGCTGGAACTAGCGGGGGCTACGAGCAGTACTTC

clone_size: many
j_call: TRBJ1-5
cdr3_length: 14
d_call: TRBD1
v_call: TRBV25-1
cdr3_aa: CASRNHRGRQPQHF
cdr3_nt: TGTGCCAGCAGGAACCACAGGGGGCGCCAGCCCCAGCATTTT

clone_size: many
j_call: TRBJ2-3
cdr3_length: 15
d_call: NA
v_call: TRBV20-1
cdr3_aa: CSANRAVSSTDTQYF
cdr3_nt: TGCAGTGCTAACCGAGCGGTCTCTAGCACAGATACGCAGTATTTT

clone_size: many
j_call: TRBJ2-3
cdr3_length: 14
d_call: NA
v_call: TRBV7-3
cdr3_aa: CASSLTGLTDTQYF
cdr3_nt: TGTGCCAGCAGCTTAACTGGGCTTACAGATACGCAGTATTTT

clone_size: NA
j_call: TRBJ2-5
cdr3_length: 14
d_call: NA
v_call: TRBV9
cdr3_aa: CASSVTPGRETQYF
cdr3_nt: TGTGCCAGCAGCGTAACTCCAGGGAGGGAGACCCAGTACTTC

clone_size: NA
j_call: TRBJ1-1
cdr3_length: 15
d_call: NA
v_call: TRBV15
cdr3_aa: CATSSRAKSGTEAFF
cdr3_nt: TGTGCCACCAGCAGCAGAGCAAAGTCGGGTACTGAAGCTTTCTTT

clone_size: NA
j_call: TRBJ2-7
cdr3_length: 15
d_call: TRBD1
v_call: TRBV7-6
cdr3_aa: CASSLPPGQGALQYF
cdr3_nt: TGTGCCAGCAGCTTACCCCCGGGACAGGGGGCTCTGCAGTACTTC

clone_size: NA
j_call: TRBJ1-4
cdr3_length: 14
d_call: NA
v_call: TRBV2
cdr3_aa: CASSSGATNEKLFF
cdr3_nt: TGTGCCAGCAGTTCAGGAGCAACTAATGAAAAACTGTTTTTT

clone_size: many
j_call: TRBJ2-7
cdr3_length: 16
d_call: NA
v_call: TRBV6-2/TRBV6-3
cdr3_aa: CASSYSSRDRTYEQYF
cdr3_nt: TGTGCCAGCAGTTACTCGTCTCGTGACCGGACCTACGAGCAGTACTTC

clone_size: NA
j_call: TRBJ1-1
cdr3_length: 13
d_call: NA
v_call: TRBV7-9
cdr3_aa: CASSQEDGTEAFF
cdr3_nt: TGTGCCAGCAGCCAAGAGGACGGCACTGAAGCTTTCTTT

clone_size: many
j_call: TRBJ1-3
cdr3_length: 14
d_call: NA
v_call: TRBV7-9
cdr3_aa: CASSFSSSGNTIYF
cdr3_nt: TGTGCCAGCAGCTTCTCGAGCTCTGGAAACACCATATATTTT

clone_size: NA
j_call: TRBJ2-2
cdr3_length: 17
d_call: TRBD2
v_call: TRBV7-8
cdr3_aa: CASSLGAGDPNTGELFF
cdr3_nt: TGTGCCAGCAGCTTAGGAGCGGGAGACCCGAACACCGGGGAGCTGTTTTTT

clone_size: many
j_call: TRBJ1-6
cdr3_length: 15
d_call: TRBD1
v_call: TRBV20-1
cdr3_aa: CSAHPGQIYNSPLHF
cdr3_nt: TGCAGTGCTCACCCGGGACAGATTTATAATTCACCCCTCCACTTT

clone_size: many
j_call: TRBJ1-5
cdr3_length: 15
d_call: TRBD1
v_call: TRBV6-2/TRBV6-3
cdr3_aa: CASSRGTAFYQPQHF
cdr3_nt: TGTGCCAGCAGCCGAGGGACAGCTTTCTATCAGCCCCAGCATTTT

clone_size: NA
j_call: TRBJ2-7
cdr3_length: 16
d_call: TRBD1
v_call: TRBV7-2
cdr3_aa: CASRWDRGTNTGELYF
cdr3_nt: TGTGCCAGCAGATGGGACAGGGGGACCAACACCGGGGAGCTGTACTTC

clone_size: many
j_call: TRBJ1-5
cdr3_length: 14
d_call: TRBD1
v_call: TRBV6-2/TRBV6-3
cdr3_aa: CASSYLTGDQPQHF
cdr3_nt: TGTGCCAGCAGTTACTTGACAGGGGATCAGCCCCAGCATTTT

clone_size: NA
j_call: TRBJ1-4
cdr3_length: 14
d_call: TRBD1
v_call: TRBV7-8
cdr3_aa: CASIAGQGDEKLFF
cdr3_nt: TGTGCCAGCATCGCGGGACAGGGGGACGAAAAACTGTTTTTT

clone_size: NA
j_call: TRBJ1-1
cdr3_length: 13
d_call: NA
v_call: TRBV29-1
cdr3_aa: CSVPGLGYTEAFF
cdr3_nt: TGCAGCGTTCCGGGACTTGGGTACACTGAAGCTTTCTTT

clone_size: NA
j_call: TRBJ1-5
cdr3_length: 14
d_call: NA
v_call: TRBV25-1
cdr3_aa: CASSGALQGQPQHF
cdr3_nt: TGTGCCAGCAGCGGGGCTCTGCAGGGGCAGCCCCAGCATTTT

clone_size: many
j_call: TRBJ2-5
cdr3_length: 12
d_call: NA
v_call: TRBV5-8
cdr3_aa: CASSWDQETQYF
cdr3_nt: TGTGCCAGCAGCTGGGACCAAGAGACCCAGTACTTC

clone_size: NA
j_call: TRBJ2-7
cdr3_length: 14
d_call: TRBD1
v_call: TRBV12-3/TRBV12-4
cdr3_aa: CASSSRQGRYEQYF
cdr3_nt: TGTGCCAGCAGCAGCCGACAGGGAAGGTACGAGCAGTACTTC

clone_size: few
j_call: TRBJ1-2
cdr3_length: 11
d_call: NA
v_call: TRBV7-9
cdr3_aa: CASSTRGGYTF
cdr3_nt: TGTGCCAGCAGCACGAGAGGTGGCTACACCTTC

clone_size: many
j_call: TRBJ1-1
cdr3_length: 12
d_call: NA
v_call: TRBV18
cdr3_aa: CASSPANTWTFF
cdr3_nt: TGTGCCAGCTCACCAGCCAACACTTGGACTTTCTTT

clone_size: many
j_call: TRBJ1-6
cdr3_length: 15
d_call: NA
v_call: TRBV28
cdr3_aa: CASSLFGDFNSPLHF
cdr3_nt: TGTGCCAGCAGTTTATTCGGCGATTTTAATTCACCCCTCCACTTT

clone_size: NA
j_call: TRBJ1-2
cdr3_length: 14
d_call: NA
v_call: TRBV7-2
cdr3_aa: CASSLGPGAGGYTF
cdr3_nt: TGTGCCAGCAGCTTAGGGCCGGGCGCTGGGGGCTACACCTTC

clone_size: many
j_call: TRBJ2-7
cdr3_length: 17
d_call: TRBD1
v_call: TRBV4-3
cdr3_aa: CASSQEGSTGGWLKQYF
cdr3_nt: TGCGCCAGCAGCCAAGAGGGGTCGACAGGGGGCTGGTTGAAGCAGTACTTC